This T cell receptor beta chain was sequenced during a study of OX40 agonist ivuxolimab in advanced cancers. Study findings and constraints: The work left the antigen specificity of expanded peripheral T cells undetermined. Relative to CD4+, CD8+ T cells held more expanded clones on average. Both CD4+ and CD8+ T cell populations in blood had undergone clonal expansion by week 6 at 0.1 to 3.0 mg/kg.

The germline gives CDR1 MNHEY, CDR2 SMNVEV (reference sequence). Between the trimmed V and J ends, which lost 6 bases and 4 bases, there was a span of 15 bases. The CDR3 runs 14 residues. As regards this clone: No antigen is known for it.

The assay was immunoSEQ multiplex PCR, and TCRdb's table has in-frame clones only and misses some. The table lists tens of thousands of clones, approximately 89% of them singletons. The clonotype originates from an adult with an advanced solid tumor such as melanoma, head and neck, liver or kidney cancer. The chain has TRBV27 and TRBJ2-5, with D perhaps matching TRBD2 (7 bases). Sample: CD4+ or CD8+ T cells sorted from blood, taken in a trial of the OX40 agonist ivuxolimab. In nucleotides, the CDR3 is TGTGCCAGCAGAAGAGGGGGGGCCGGAGAGACCCAGTACTTC. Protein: CASRRGGAGETQYF.